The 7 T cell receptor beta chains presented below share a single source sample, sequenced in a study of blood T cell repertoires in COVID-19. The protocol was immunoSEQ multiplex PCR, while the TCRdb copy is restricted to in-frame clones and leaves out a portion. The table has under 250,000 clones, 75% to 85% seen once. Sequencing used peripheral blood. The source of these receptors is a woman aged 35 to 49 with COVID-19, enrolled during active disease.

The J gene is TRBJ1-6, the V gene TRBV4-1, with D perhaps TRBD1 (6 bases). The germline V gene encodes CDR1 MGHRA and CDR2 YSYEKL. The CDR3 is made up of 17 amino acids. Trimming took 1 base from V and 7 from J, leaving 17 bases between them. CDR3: CASSQVLSTGPNSPLHF. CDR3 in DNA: TGCGCCAGCAGCCAAGTTCTTTCGACAGGCCCGAATTCACCCCTCCACTTT.

This chain's CDR3 is CAISESQGGADTEAFF. In DNA, the CDR3 is TGTGCCATCAGTGAGTCCCAAGGGGGCGCAGACACTGAAGCTTTCTTT. The chain employs TRBV10-3 and TRBJ1-1, with 7 bases identical to TRBD1. The length of the CDR3 is 16 residues. V lost 0 bases and J lost 3; bases outside the gene matches: 7. CDR1 is ENHRY and CDR2 is SYGVKD in the germline V gene.

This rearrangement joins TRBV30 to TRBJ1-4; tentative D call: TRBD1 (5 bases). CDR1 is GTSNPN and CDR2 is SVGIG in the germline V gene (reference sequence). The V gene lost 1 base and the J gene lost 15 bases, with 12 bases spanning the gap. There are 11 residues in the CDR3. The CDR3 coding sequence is TGTGCCTGGAGTGGGACCAGGGTTTTGTTTTTT. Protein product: CAWSGTRVLFF. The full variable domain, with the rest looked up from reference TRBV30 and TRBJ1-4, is SQTIHQWPATLVQPVGSPLSLECTVEGTSNPNLYWYRQAAGRGLQLLFYSVGIGQISSEVPQNLSASRPQDRQFILSSKKLLLSDSGFYLCAWSGTRVLFFGSGTQLSVL.

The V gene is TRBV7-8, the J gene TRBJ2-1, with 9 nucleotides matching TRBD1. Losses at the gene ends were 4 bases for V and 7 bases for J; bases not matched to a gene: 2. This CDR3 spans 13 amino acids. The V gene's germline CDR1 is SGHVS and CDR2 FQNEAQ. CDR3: CASSWDRANEQFF. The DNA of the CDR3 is TGTGCCAGCAGCTGGGACAGGGCGAATGAGCAGTTCTTC.

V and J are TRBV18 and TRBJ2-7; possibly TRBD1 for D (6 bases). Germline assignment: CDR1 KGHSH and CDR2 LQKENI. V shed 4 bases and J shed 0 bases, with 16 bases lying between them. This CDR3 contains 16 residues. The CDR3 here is CASSRLETGLSYEQYF. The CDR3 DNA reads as TGTGCCAGCTCACGCTTAGAGACAGGCCTCTCCTACGAGCAGTACTTC.

CDR3 loop: CASSAETGVAGNTIYF. In nucleotides, the CDR3 is TGTGCCAGCAGCGCCGAGACAGGGGTGGCTGGAAACACCATATATTTT. The chain combines TRBV9 with TRBJ1-3; 8 bases line up with TRBD1. Germline trimming cut 3 bases from V and 2 bases from J; bases unmatched to any gene: 7. CDR1 and CDR2 from the germline V gene are SGDLS and YYNGEE. This CDR3 region has 16 residues. The whole variable domain, filled in from reference TRBV9 and TRBJ1-3, reads DSGVTQTPKHLITATGQRVTLRCSPRSGDLSVYWYQQSLDQGLQFLIQYYNGEERAKGNILERFSAQQFPDLHSELNLSSLELGDSALYFCASSAETGVAGNTIYFGEGSWLTVV.

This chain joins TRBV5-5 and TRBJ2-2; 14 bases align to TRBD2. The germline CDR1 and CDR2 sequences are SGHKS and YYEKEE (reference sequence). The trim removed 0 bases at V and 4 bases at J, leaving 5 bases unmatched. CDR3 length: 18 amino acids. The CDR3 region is CASSLGLAGGLGTGELFF. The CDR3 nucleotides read TGTGCCAGCAGCTTGGGACTAGCGGGAGGGCTGGGCACCGGGGAGCTGTTTTTT.